The T cell receptor beta chain under discussion was sequenced for a study of blood T cell repertoires in COVID-19. Per the original methods: Scientists estimated how many nucleated cells there were by amplifying reference gene primers. Profiling relied on immunoSEQ multiplex PCR, and the TCRdb table lists in-frame clones only, not all of them. The V and J calls and clone size were taken over from that table, and D and trimming were inferred from the DNA. The sample consists of around 95,000 clones, about 84% of them appearing once. Germline trimming cut 0 bases from V and 3 bases from J; bases unmatched to any gene: 0. Germline values: CDR1 KGHSH, CDR2 LQKENI. This CDR3 region has 15 residues.

This chain joins TRBV18 and TRBJ2-1; 9 nucleotides align to TRBD1. The sequenced sample consisted of peripheral blood. The TCR was taken from a woman aged 80 or over with acute or convalescent COVID-19. This CDR3 reads CASSPPGQGYNEQFF. In DNA form, the CDR3 reads TGTGCCAGCTCACCACCGGGACAGGGCTACAATGAGCAGTTCTTC.